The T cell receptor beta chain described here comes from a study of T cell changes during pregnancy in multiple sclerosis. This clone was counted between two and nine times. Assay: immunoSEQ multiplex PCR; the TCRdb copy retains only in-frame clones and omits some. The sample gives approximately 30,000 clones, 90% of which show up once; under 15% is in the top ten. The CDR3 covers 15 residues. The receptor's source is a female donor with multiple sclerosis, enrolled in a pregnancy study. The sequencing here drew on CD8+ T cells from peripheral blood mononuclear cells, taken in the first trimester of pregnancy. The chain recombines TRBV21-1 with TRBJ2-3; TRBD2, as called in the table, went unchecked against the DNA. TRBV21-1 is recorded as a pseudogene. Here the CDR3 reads CASSKKGGSTDTQYF. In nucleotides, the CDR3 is TGTGCCAGCAGCAAAAAGGGGGGGAGCACAGATACGCAGTATTTT.